These 18 T cell receptor beta chains came from one sample sequenced in a study of graft-versus-host responses after intestinal transplantation. Which antigens these TCRs recognize remains unknown. Sequencing used immunoSEQ multiplex PCR; TCRdb keeps in-frame clones, though not all of them. Of fewer than 85,000 clones listed, about 94% were seen once; the top ten hold around 0.53%. This material consisted of unstimulated CD8+ T cells sorted from spleen or lymph node cells, taken before intestinal transplant. The receptors shown here come from a human donor who received an intestinal transplant.

This rearrangement joins TRBV10-3 to TRBJ2-3; D gene ambiguous. Germline V gives CDR1 ENHRY, CDR2 SYGVKD. V lost 6 bases and J 2 bases, leaving 21 bases between the germline ends. This CDR3 contains 17 residues. The CDR3 DNA reads TGTGCCATCAGGATCACAGAGAGTGAACGGTTCACAGATACGCAGTATTTT. This gives the protein CAIRITESERFTDTQYF.

V usage is TRBV2 and J usage is TRBJ2-5, with 8 positions matching TRBD2. CDR1 is SNHLY, CDR2 FYNNEI, per germline. Trimming took 4 bases from V and 4 from J; bases not matched to a gene: 5. CDR3 length: 14 residues. CDR3 sequence (DNA): TGTGCCAGCAGTGGATCGGGAGGGGGAGAGACCCAGTACTTC. Its protein product is CASSGSGGGETQYF.

This chain joins TRBV27 and TRBJ2-3; 10 nucleotides match TRBD2. In germline, CDR1 is MNHEY, CDR2 SMNVEV (reference sequence). The CDR3 extends over 16 amino acids. The junction had 4 bases not matched to a gene; V was cut back by 0 bases and J by 4 bases. The CDR3 sequence: CASSLSVAGGPDTQYF. The CDR3 DNA is TGTGCCAGCAGTTTATCTGTAGCGGGAGGACCAGATACGCAGTATTTT.

The chain links TRBV28 to TRBJ1-5, with 9 bases lining up with TRBD1. The CDR3 totals 16 residues. J was trimmed by 2 bases and V by 11 bases; bases with no gene match: 13. From germline, CDR1 is MDHEN and CDR2 SYDVKM. The CDR3 sequence: CAGTSGTGTGNQPQHF. As DNA, the CDR3 is TGTGCCGGTACCTCCGGGACAGGGACGGGCAATCAGCCCCAGCATTTT. Complete variable domain (other parts from reference TRBV28 and TRBJ1-5): DVKVTQSSRYLVKRTGEKVFLECVQDMDHENMFWYRQDPGLGLRLIYFSYDVKMKEKGDIPEGYSVSREKKERFSLILESASTNQTSMYLCAGTSGTGTGNQPQHFGDGTRLSIL.

This chain connects TRBV5-8 to TRBJ2-7; D unclear. Germline V CDR1 and CDR2: SGHTS, YDEGEE. V was shortened by 6 bases and J by 7 bases, with 11 bases between the two germline ends. The CDR3 runs to 11 residues. In DNA form, the CDR3 reads TGTGCCAGCACCCCGCCCTTAGAGCAGTACTTC. Protein sequence: CASTPPLEQYF. Filled out from reference TRBV5-8 and TRBJ2-7, the complete variable domain reads EAGVTQSPTHLIKTRGQQATLRCSPISGHTSVYWYQQALGLGLQFLLWYDEGEERNRGNFPPRFSGRQFPNYSSELNVNALELEDSALYLCASTPPLEQYFGPGTRLTVT.

The gene calls are TRBV6-5 and TRBJ1-4; D perhaps matches TRBD1 (5 bases). Trimming removed 4 bases from V and 7 bases from J, with 13 bases in between. Germline CDR1 reads MNHEY; CDR2 reads SVGAGI. The CDR3 spans 14 residues. This CDR3 reads CASSSVQGLEKLFF. The CDR3 nucleotides read TGTGCCAGCAGTTCCGTGCAGGGACTTGAAAAACTGTTTTTT.

The chain links TRBV7-8 to TRBJ2-1; 12 nucleotides match TRBD2. Germline V CDR1 and CDR2: SGHVS, FQNEAQ. CDR3 length equals 15 residues. V shed 1 base and J 6 bases; nucleotides not matched to a gene: 1. The CDR3 region has the DNA TGTGCCAGCAGCTTAGAGGGACTAGCGGGCAATGAGCAGTTCTTC. Translation: CASSLEGLAGNEQFF. Based on the CDR3 plus reference TRBV7-8 and TRBJ2-1, the full variable domain is GAGVSQSPRYKVAKRGQDVALRCDPISGHVSLFWYQQALGQGPEFLTYFQNEAQLDKSGLPSDRFFAERPEGSVSTLKIQRTQQEDSAVYLCASSLEGLAGNEQFFGPGTRLTVL.

The gene calls are TRBV5-6 and TRBJ2-1; no clear D. Trimming pared 4 bases from V and 2 bases from J, leaving 13 bases between. The germline CDR1 and CDR2 sequences are SGHDT and YYEEEE. The CDR3 extends over 15 amino acids. CDR3 protein: CASSDETDAYNEQFF. The CDR3 region has the DNA TGTGCCAGCAGCGATGAAACTGATGCCTACAATGAGCAGTTCTTC.

For the CDR3, the DNA is TGCGCCAGCAGCCAAGAAGGGGTAGGCTCTGGAAACACCATATATTTT. The encoded protein is CASSQEGVGSGNTIYF. The V gene is TRBV4-1, the J gene TRBJ1-3, with D tentatively TRBD1 (5 bases). V lost 0 bases and J 0 bases, leaving 9 bases between the germline ends. The CDR3 is 16 residues long. Germline V CDR1 and CDR2: MGHRA, YSYEKL.

In this sample, this clone turned up once. The V and J genes are TRBV18 and TRBJ1-5; no clear D. V was trimmed by 3 bases and J by 8 bases, leaving 11 bases between them. The length of the CDR3 is 13 residues. Germline CDR1 KGHSH, CDR2 LQKENI. DNA of the CDR3: TGTGCCAGCTCACCGGCTGATACGGAGCCCCAGCATTTT. Translating gives CASSPADTEPQHF.

The chain is built from TRBV7-6 and TRBJ2-5; D possibly corresponds to TRBD1 (6 bases). Germline CDR1 SGHVS, CDR2 FNYEAQ. The CDR3 sequence is 16 residues long. Trimming cost V 1 base and J 5 bases, with 17 bases left between them. The CDR3 region has the DNA TGTGCCAGCAGCTTAGACCCGGCAGGGGTAAGGGAGACCCAGTACTTC. Translating it yields CASSLDPAGVRETQYF. Drawing the rest from reference TRBV7-6 and TRBJ2-5, the complete variable domain is GAGVSQSPRYKVTKRGQDVALRCDPISGHVSLYWYRQALGQGPEFLTYFNYEAQQDKSGLPNDRFSAERPEGSISTLTIQRTEQRDSAMYRCASSLDPAGVRETQYFGPGTRLLVL.

The J gene is TRBJ2-7, the V gene TRBV7-8; a possible D gene is TRBD1 (6 bases). V was pared by 4 bases and J by 0 bases, with 13 bases between. The V gene's germline CDR1 is SGHVS and CDR2 FQNEAQ. The CDR3 is made up of 15 amino acids. The CDR3 loop is CASSSLDRSSYEQYF. The CDR3 nucleotides read TGTGCCAGCAGCTCCCTAGACAGGAGCTCCTACGAGCAGTACTTC. Filled out from reference TRBV7-8 and TRBJ2-7, the complete variable domain reads GAGVSQSPRYKVAKRGQDVALRCDPISGHVSLFWYQQALGQGPEFLTYFQNEAQLDKSGLPSDRFFAERPEGSVSTLKIQRTQQEDSAVYLCASSSLDRSSYEQYFGPGTRLTVT.

The chain uses TRBV5-3 and TRBJ2-7; the match to TRBD1 covers 9 bases. TRBV5-3 is treated as an ORF (open reading frame) with a function not yet certain. After removal of 8 bases from V and 3 bases from J, the junction contained 12 bases not matched to a gene. The CDR3 is made up of 15 amino acids. CDR3 sequence: CASSDRDRENYEQYF. The CDR3 coding sequence is TGTGCCAGCAGCGACCGGGACAGGGAAAACTACGAGCAGTACTTC.

The count of this clone is one. This sequence joins TRBV4-2 and TRBJ2-1; 11 bases map to TRBD2. The germline gives CDR1 LGHNA, CDR2 YNFKEQ. This CDR3 region has 17 residues. J was trimmed by 5 bases and V by 0 bases; bases with no gene match: 6. CDR3 loop: CASSQDNSGRADNEQFF. The CDR3 DNA reads as TGTGCCAGCAGCCAAGATAATAGCGGGAGGGCCGACAATGAGCAGTTCTTC.

The J gene is TRBJ2-7, the V gene TRBV6-1; 10 bases are a match to TRBD2. Germline loops: CDR1 MNHNS, CDR2 SASEGT. The length of the CDR3 is 13 residues. The junction had 4 bases not matched to a gene; V was cut back by 6 bases and J by 5 bases. The CDR3 DNA reads as TGTGCCAGCAGCTATGGGACTAGCGACGAGCAGTACTTC. Residues: CASSYGTSDEQYF.

The V gene is TRBV4-1, the J gene TRBJ2-5, with 9 bases identical to TRBD2. CDR1 and CDR2 from the germline V gene are MGHRA and YSYEKL. The V segment lost 1 base and the J segment 1 base; nucleotides outside the gene matches: 10. The CDR3 covers 18 residues. Here the CDR3 DNA reads TGCGCCAGCAGCCAAGTGGGTAGCGGGAGTGGGGTCCAAGAGACCCAGTACTTC. As protein: CASSQVGSGSGVQETQYF.

CDR3 residues: CASSGPSSGLSYEQYF. CDR3 DNA: TGTGCCAGCAGCGGCCCTTCTAGCGGTCTCTCCTACGAGCAGTACTTC. The chain recombines TRBV27 with TRBJ2-7; 7 bases line up with TRBD2. CDR1 MNHEY and CDR2 SMNVEV come from the germline V gene (reference sequence). The CDR3 sequence is 16 residues long. The ends lost 6 bases at V and 0 bases at J; junction bases unmatched: 11.

This chain joins TRBV18 and TRBJ2-7, with TRBD2 matching over 11 bases. With V trimmed by 3 bases and J by 2 bases, 12 bases remained unmatched. The CDR3 is made up of 18 amino acids. From germline, CDR1 is KGHSH and CDR2 LQKENI. CDR3 bases: TGTGCCAGCTCACCCGCCAGACTAGCGGGACGTACACCCTACGAGCAGTACTTC. Encoded protein: CASSPARLAGRTPYEQYF. Combining the CDR3 with reference TRBV18 and TRBJ2-7 gives the whole variable domain NAGVMQNPRHLVRRRGQEARLRCSPMKGHSHVYWYRQLPEEGLKFMVYLQKENIIDESGMPKERFSAEFPKEGPSILRIQQVVRGDSAAYFCASSPARLAGRTPYEQYFGPGTRLTVT.